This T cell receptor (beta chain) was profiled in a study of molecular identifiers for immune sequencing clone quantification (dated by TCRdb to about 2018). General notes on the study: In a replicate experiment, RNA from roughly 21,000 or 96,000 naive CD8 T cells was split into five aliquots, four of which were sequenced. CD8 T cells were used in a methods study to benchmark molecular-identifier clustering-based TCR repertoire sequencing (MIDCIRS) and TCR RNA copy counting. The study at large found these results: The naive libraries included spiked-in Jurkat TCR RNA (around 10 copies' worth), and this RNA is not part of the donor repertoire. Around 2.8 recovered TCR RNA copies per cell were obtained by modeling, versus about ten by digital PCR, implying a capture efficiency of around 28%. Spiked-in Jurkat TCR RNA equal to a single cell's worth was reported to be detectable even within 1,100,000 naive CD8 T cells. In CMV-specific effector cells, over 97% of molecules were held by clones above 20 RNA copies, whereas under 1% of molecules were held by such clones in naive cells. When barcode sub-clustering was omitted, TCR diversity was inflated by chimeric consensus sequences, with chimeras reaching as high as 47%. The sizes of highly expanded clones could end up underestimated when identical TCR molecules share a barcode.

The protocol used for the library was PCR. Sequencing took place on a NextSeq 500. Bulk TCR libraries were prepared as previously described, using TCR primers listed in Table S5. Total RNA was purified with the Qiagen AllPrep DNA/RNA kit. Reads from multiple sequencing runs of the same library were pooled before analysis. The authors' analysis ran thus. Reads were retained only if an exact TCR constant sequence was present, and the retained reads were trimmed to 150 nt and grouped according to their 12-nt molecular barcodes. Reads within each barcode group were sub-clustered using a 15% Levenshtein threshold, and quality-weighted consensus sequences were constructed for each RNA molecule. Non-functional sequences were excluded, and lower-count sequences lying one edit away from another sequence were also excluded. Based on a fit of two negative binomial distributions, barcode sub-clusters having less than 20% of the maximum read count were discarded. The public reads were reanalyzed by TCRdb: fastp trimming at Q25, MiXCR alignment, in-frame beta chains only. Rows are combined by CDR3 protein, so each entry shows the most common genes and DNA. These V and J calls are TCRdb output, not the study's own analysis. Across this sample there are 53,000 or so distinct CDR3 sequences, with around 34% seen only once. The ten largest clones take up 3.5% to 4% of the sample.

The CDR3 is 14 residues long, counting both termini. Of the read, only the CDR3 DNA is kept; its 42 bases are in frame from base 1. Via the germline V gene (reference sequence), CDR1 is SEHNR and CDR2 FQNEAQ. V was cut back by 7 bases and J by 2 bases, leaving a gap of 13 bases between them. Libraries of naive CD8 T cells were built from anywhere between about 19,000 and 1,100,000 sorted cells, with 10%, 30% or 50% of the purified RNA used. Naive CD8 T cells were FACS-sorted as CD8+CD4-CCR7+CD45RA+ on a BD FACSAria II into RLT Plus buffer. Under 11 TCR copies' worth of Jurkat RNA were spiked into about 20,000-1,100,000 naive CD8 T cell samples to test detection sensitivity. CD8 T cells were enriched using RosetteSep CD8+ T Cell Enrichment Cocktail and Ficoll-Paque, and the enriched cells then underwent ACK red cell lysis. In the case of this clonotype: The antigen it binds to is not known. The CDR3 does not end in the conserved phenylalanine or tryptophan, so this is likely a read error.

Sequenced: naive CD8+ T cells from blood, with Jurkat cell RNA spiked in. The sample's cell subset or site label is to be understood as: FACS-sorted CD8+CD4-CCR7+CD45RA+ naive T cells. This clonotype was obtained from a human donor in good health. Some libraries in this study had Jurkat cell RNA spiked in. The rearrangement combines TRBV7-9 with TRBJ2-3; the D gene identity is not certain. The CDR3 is CASNSGRPTDTQYL. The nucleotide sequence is TGTGCCAGCAACTCCGGACGGCCCACAGATACGCAGTATTTA.